Listed here are 12 T cell receptor beta chains from one sample, sequenced in a study of technical replicates of blood from a handful of donors (dated by TCRdb to 2016 to 2017). The method behind the library was the immunoSEQ multiplex PCR assay. TCRdb retrieved this table from immuneACCESS and kept in-frame rearrangements only. Not all clones are present; in checked studies, unresolved V genes account for under half, and no reason is known for the remainder. Here the sample has some 63,000 clones; around nine tenths occur a single time. Of the sample, about 5% is held by the ten largest clones. Sequencing was done on a sample of PBMCs. These receptors originate from a human donor in good health. Some clones in this sample may be carry-over from other donors' samples.

The rearrangement joins TRBV4-3 to TRBJ1-1, with D possibly being TRBD1 (6 bases). CDR3 length: 15 residues. V was pared by 1 base and J by 2 bases, with 11 bases between. The germline V gene has CDR1 LGHNA and CDR2 YSLEER. The CDR3 DNA is TGCGCCAGCAGCCAAGTAGGGGGACTAAACACTGAAGCTTTCTTT. It encodes CASSQVGGLNTEAFF.

V and J are TRBV4-1 and TRBJ1-1; maybe TRBD1 (6 bases). Trimming took off 1 base at V and 4 bases at J, with 13 bases between the two ends. The germline gives CDR1 MGHRA, CDR2 YSYEKL. This CDR3 contains 15 residues. The DNA of the CDR3 is TGCGCCAGCAGCCAAGTAATGTTGGGGGCCACTGAAGCTTTCTTT. It yields the protein CASSQVMLGATEAFF.

A word on this clone: An end of the junction does not agree with germline; a read error may underlie this. The chain joins TRBV5-1 to TRBJ2-7; D gene unclear. Germline lookup yields CDR1 SGHRS and CDR2 YFSETQ. CDR3 length equals 12 residues. Written as DNA, the CDR3 is TGCGCCAGCAGTTTGGGCGCTTACGAGCAGTACTTC. Amino acid sequence: CASSLGAYEQYF.

This chain joins TRBV7-2 and TRBJ2-1, with 14 nucleotides matching TRBD2. The junction had 8 bases not matched to a gene; V was cut back by 8 bases and J by 14 bases. Germline V gene data show CDR1 as SGHTA and CDR2 as FQGNSA. The CDR3 spans 13 residues. The CDR3 DNA reads as TGTGCCAGCGGGACTAGCGGGAGTTACCCAGAGTTCTTC. It translates to CASGTSGSYPEFF.

This rearrangement joins TRBV2 to TRBJ2-3; weak D call: TRBD1 (5 bases). The germline V gene has CDR1 SNHLY and CDR2 FYNNEI. Trimming left V 3 bases short and J 7 bases short, with 8 bases between. This CDR3 region has 12 residues. The CDR3 bases are TGTGCCAGCAGTGAGGGGCGATATACGCAGTATTTT. Translation: CASSEGRYTQYF.

The J gene is TRBJ2-7, the V gene TRBV5-4, with 9 nucleotides matching TRBD1. Germline loops: CDR1 SGHNT, CDR2 YYREEE (reference sequence). CDR3 length: 14 residues. The V segment lost 3 bases and the J segment 3 bases; nucleotides outside the gene matches: 4. The CDR3 region is CASSSTGGNYEQYF. CDR3 DNA: TGTGCCAGCAGCTCGACAGGGGGAAACTACGAGCAGTACTTC.

The chain employs TRBV5-4 and TRBJ2-2; 7 bases map to TRBD1. The CDR3 runs to 16 residues. The germline V gene encodes CDR1 SGHNT and CDR2 YYREEE (reference sequence). V shed 3 bases and J 2 bases; nucleotides not matched to a gene: 7. The CDR3 nucleotides are TGTGCCAGCAGCTATCCGGACAGGACTAACACCGGGGAGCTGTTTTTT. Translation: CASSYPDRTNTGELFF.

This clone has only one observation. The gene calls are TRBV11-3 and TRBJ2-1; D remains unclear. V dropped 0 bases and J dropped 8 bases, with 11 bases sitting between them. Germline assignment: CDR1 SGHNT and CDR2 YENEEA. The CDR3 contains 14 residues. As DNA, the CDR3 is TGTGCCAGCAGCTTAGATGTTCTACGGGATGAGCAGTTCTTC. It encodes CASSLDVLRDEQFF.

The chain joins TRBV7-3 to TRBJ2-6, with a tentative D call TRBD2 (5 bases). The CDR3 is made up of 17 amino acids. V shed 1 base and J shed 0 bases, with 10 bases lying between them. Per germline, CDR1 SGHTA and CDR2 FQGTGA. The CDR3 reads CASSLIIRDSGANVLTF. DNA of the CDR3: TGTGCCAGCAGCTTAATAATACGGGACTCTGGGGCCAACGTCCTGACTTTC. The whole variable domain, remainder taken from reference TRBV7-3 and TRBJ2-6, is GAGVSQTPSNKVTEKGKYVELRCDPISGHTALYWYRQSLGQGPEFLIYFQGTGAADDSGLPNDRFFAVRPEGSVSTLKIQRTERGDSAVYLCASSLIIRDSGANVLTFGAGSRLTVL.

This sequence joins TRBV30 and TRBJ2-7; tentative D call: TRBD1 (6 bases). Germline V CDR1 and CDR2: GTSNPN, SVGIG (reference sequence). The CDR3 has 13 amino acids. Trimming stripped 0 bases from V and 10 bases from J, with 16 bases between. The CDR3: CAWSVEAIGGQYF. CDR3 bases: TGTGCCTGGAGTGTAGAGGCCATAGGGGGACAGTACTTC.

The CDR3 spells CASSQERGNTEAFF. The CDR3 region has the DNA TGCGCCAGCAGCCAAGAAAGGGGGAACACTGAAGCTTTCTTT. The rearrangement links TRBV4-3 to TRBJ1-1; possibly TRBD1 for D (5 bases). CDR1 and CDR2 (germline): LGHNA, YSLEER. V was trimmed by 0 bases and J by 1 base, leaving 6 bases between them. The CDR3 covers 14 residues.

This sequence joins TRBV5-6 and TRBJ1-5; D remains ambiguous. The CDR3 covers 12 residues. CDR1 is SGHDT and CDR2 is YYEEEE in the germline V gene. Between the trimmed V and J ends, which lost 4 bases and 3 bases, there was a span of 5 bases. The CDR3 loop reads CASSVNNQPQHF. CDR3 nucleotides: TGTGCCAGCAGCGTTAACAATCAGCCCCAGCATTTT.